This TCR beta chain was recovered during a study of chemoradiotherapy in HPV16-positive cancers. Findings of the study overall: The functional HPV-specific definition rests on just a couple of HPV16-positive patients.

About this clone itself: Antigen specificity is unknown.

The V end was cut by 4 bases, the J end by 7 bases, with 10 bases between. CDR3 length: 13 amino acids. Germline values: CDR1 MDHEN, CDR2 SYDVKM. Data came from immunoSEQ multiplex PCR; TCRdb stores just in-frame clones and leaves some out. The data contain some 5,000 clones, 79% of them singletons. This rearrangement joins TRBV28 to TRBJ1-4; D unclear. Sequencing used tumor tissue, obtained from a patient who underwent chemoradiotherapy. The receptor was derived from a human donor with HPV-associated anogenital cancer. The CDR3 is CASSSPYSEKLFF. CDR3 DNA sequence: TGTGCCAGCAGTTCACCCTATTCTGAAAAACTGTTTTTT. The full variable domain, its missing parts supplied by reference TRBV28 and TRBJ1-4, is DVKVTQSSRYLVKRTGEKVFLECVQDMDHENMFWYRQDPGLGLRLIYFSYDVKMKEKGDIPEGYSVSREKKERFSLILESASTNQTSMYLCASSSPYSEKLFFGSGTQLSVL.